The clone carrying this T cell receptor beta chain occurred many times. Primers used in a second PCR of about 7 to 11 cycles were a sample-barcoded 5' primer and a J-beta primer mix. TCRdb used MiXCR to reprocess the 5' RACE reads, holding one entry per CDR3 protein. The sample yields some 1.5 million distinct CDR3 sequences, 28% seen once. This entry belongs to a study of blood T cells in healthy people across ages. The overall study: About one barcoded beta molecule per two T cells came from capture by template switching.

Germline CDR1 is SGHTA and CDR2 is FQGNSA. Trimming shortened V by 3 bases and J by 3 bases, and 7 bases separated the two germline ends. The length of the CDR3 is 13 residues. The source material was blood. The receptor was isolated from a woman in her thirties in good health. The V gene is TRBV7-2, the J gene TRBJ2-3; D gene uncertain. The CDR3 loop is CASSFSGTDTQYF. As DNA, the CDR3 is TGTGCCAGCAGCTTTTCAGGAACAGATACGCAGTATTTT. Full variable domain (missing parts from reference TRBV7-2 and TRBJ2-3): GAGVSQSPSNKVTEKGKDVELRCDPISGHTALYWYRQSLGQGLEFLIYFQGNSAPDKSGLPSDRFSAERTGGSVSTLTIQRTQQEDSAVYLCASSFSGTDTQYFGPGTRLTVL.